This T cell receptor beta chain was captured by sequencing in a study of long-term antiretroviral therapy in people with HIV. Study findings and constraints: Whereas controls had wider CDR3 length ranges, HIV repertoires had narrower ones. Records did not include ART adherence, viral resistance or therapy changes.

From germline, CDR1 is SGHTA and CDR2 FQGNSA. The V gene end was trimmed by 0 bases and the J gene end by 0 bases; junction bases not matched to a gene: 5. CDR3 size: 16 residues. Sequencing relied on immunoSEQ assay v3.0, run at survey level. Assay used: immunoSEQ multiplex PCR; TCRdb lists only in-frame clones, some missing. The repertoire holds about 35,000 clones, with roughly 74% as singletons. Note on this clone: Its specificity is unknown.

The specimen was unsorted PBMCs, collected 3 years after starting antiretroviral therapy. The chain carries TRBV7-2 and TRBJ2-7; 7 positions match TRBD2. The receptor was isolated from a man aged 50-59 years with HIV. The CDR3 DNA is TGTGCCAGCAGCTTAGCCGGGGGGTTCCTCTCCTACGAGCAGTACTTC. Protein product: CASSLAGGFLSYEQYF. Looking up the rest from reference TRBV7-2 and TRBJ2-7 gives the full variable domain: GAGVSQSPSNKVTEKGKDVELRCDPISGHTALYWYRQSLGQGLEFLIYFQGNSAPDKSGLPSDRFSAERTGGSVSTLTIQRTQQEDSAVYLCASSLAGGFLSYEQYFGPGTRLTVT.